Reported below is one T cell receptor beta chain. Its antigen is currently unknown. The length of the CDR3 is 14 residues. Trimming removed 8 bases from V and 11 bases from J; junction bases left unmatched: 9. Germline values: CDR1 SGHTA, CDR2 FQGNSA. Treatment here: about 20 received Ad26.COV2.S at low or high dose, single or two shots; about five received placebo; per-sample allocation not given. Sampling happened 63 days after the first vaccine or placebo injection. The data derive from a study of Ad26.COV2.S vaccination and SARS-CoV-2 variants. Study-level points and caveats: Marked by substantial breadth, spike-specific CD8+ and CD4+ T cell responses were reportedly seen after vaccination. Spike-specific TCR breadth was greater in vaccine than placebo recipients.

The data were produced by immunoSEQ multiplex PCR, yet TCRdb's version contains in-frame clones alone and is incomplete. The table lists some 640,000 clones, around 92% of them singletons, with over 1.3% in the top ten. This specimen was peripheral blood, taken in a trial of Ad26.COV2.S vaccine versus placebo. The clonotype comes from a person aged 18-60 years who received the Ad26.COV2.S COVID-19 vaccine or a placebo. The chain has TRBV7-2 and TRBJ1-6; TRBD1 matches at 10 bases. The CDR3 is CASGPGQGFPPLHF. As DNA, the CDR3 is TGTGCCAGCGGACCGGGACAGGGGTTTCCACCCCTCCACTTT.